The 10 T cell receptor beta chains given below trace back to one sample, sequenced in a study of blood T cell repertoires in COVID-19. The protocol was immunoSEQ multiplex PCR, while the TCRdb copy is restricted to in-frame clones and leaves out a portion. The sample holds roughly 310,000 clones; approximately 90% are singletons and the top ten take 4%. Sequencing was done on a sample of peripheral blood. Receptors originate from a woman in her 50s with active or convalescent COVID-19.

The CDR3 is CASGYDHLAGGLKETQYF. In DNA form, the CDR3 reads TGTGCTAGTGGATACGATCACCTAGCGGGGGGGCTAAAAGAGACCCAGTACTTC. The rearrangement links TRBV12-5 to TRBJ2-5, with TRBD2 identical over 12 bases. After removal of 6 bases from V and 3 bases from J, the junction contained 14 bases not matched to a gene. The CDR3 extends over 18 amino acids. CDR1 LGHNT and CDR2 FRNRAP come from the germline V gene.

This chain joins TRBV10-2 and TRBJ2-5; 14 positions match TRBD2. The J segment lost 4 bases and the V segment lost 8 bases, leaving 0 bases of the junction unmatched. From germline, CDR1 is WSHSY and CDR2 SAAADI. The length of the CDR3 is 13 residues. CDR3 in DNA: TGCGCCAGCGGACTAGCGGGAGGAGAGACCCAGTACTTC. It translates to CASGLAGGETQYF.

This clone was seen a single time. The V and J genes are TRBV6-5 and TRBJ1-4, with unresolved D. The V gene lost 0 bases and the J gene lost 0 bases, with 5 bases spanning the gap. Germline V gives CDR1 MNHEY, CDR2 SVGAGI. The CDR3 consists of 15 residues. The CDR3 DNA follows: TGTGCCAGCAGTTACTCTCTTCCAACTAATGAAAAACTGTTTTTT. Its translation: CASSYSLPTNEKLFF.

V usage is TRBV30 and J usage is TRBJ2-1; no clear D. The germline gives CDR1 GTSNPN, CDR2 SVGIG (reference sequence). With 5 bases removed from V and 7 bases from J, the gap between germline ends came to 9 bases. There are 11 residues in the CDR3. CDR3 loop: CAWATENEQFF. The DNA of the CDR3 is TGTGCCTGGGCAACAGAGAATGAGCAGTTCTTC.

This clone was seen just once. The chain employs TRBV24-1 and TRBJ2-3; 12 bases map to TRBD2. With V trimmed by 3 bases and J by 0 bases, 12 bases remained unmatched. The CDR3 contains 20 residues. Germline V gives CDR1 KGHDR, CDR2 SFDVKD. The chain's CDR3 is CATSDPAPGLAGLSTDTQYF. The CDR3 bases are TGTGCCACCAGTGATCCCGCGCCCGGACTAGCGGGACTTAGCACAGATACGCAGTATTTT.

The chain carries TRBV4-1 and TRBJ1-2; TRBD1 matches at 7 bases. The germline CDR1 and CDR2 sequences are MGHRA and YSYEKL. With V trimmed by 4 bases and J by 2 bases, 4 bases remained unmatched. This CDR3 has 14 residues. The CDR3 protein is CASSRGQSNYGYTF. As DNA, the CDR3 is TGCGCCAGCAGCCGGGGACAGTCCAACTATGGCTACACCTTC.

The chain has TRBV27 and TRBJ2-7, with D maybe TRBD2 (6 bases). The V gene lost 5 bases and the J gene lost 13 bases, with 30 bases spanning the gap. The V gene's germline CDR1 is MNHEY and CDR2 SMNVEV (reference sequence). The CDR3 length is 16 residues. CDR3 amino acids: CASSPGSAGTLGLAYF. The CDR3, as DNA: TGTGCCAGCAGTCCAGGTAGCGCAGGGACTCTCGGGTTGGCCTACTTC.

CDR3 sequence: CASSLIPGQVSAGELFF. The CDR3 DNA reads as TGTGCCAGCAGCCTAATACCGGGACAGGTATCGGCCGGGGAGCTGTTTTTT. The rearrangement uses TRBV5-5 and TRBJ2-2; 8 nucleotides match TRBD1. Per germline, CDR1 SGHKS and CDR2 YYEKEE (reference sequence). The CDR3 extends over 17 amino acids. The ends lost 4 bases at V and 6 bases at J; junction bases unmatched: 14.

This rearrangement joins TRBV4-1 to TRBJ2-3, with 8 bases aligning to TRBD2. This CDR3 comprises 18 residues. V lost 0 bases and J lost 0; bases outside the gene matches: 8. Germline values: CDR1 MGHRA, CDR2 YSYEKL. The CDR3 DNA reads TGCGCCAGCAGCCAAGATCGATCGGCTAGCGGGAGCACAGATACGCAGTATTTT. Its translation is CASSQDRSASGSTDTQYF.

This CDR3 is CASSQDDRIPNTGELFF. As DNA, the CDR3 is TGCGCCAGCAGCCAAGACGACAGGATTCCGAACACCGGGGAGCTGTTTTTT. The genes are TRBV4-1 and TRBJ2-2, with D maybe TRBD1 (6 bases). The CDR3 extends over 17 amino acids. Trimming pared 0 bases from V and 0 bases from J, leaving 11 bases between. CDR1 and CDR2 from the germline V gene are MGHRA and YSYEKL.